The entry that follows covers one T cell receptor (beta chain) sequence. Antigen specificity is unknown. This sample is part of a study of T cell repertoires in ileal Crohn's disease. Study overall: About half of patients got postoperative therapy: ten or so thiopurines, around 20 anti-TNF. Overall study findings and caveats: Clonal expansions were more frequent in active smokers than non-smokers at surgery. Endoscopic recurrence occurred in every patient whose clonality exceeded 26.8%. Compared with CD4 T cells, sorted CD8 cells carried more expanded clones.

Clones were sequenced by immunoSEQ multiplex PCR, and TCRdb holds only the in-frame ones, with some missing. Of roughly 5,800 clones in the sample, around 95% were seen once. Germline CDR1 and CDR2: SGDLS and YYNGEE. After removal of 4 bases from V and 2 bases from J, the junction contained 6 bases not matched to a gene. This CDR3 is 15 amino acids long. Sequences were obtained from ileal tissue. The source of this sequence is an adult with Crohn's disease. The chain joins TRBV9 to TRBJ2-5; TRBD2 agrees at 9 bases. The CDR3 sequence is CASSRGGGAQETQYF. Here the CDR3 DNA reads TGTGCCAGCAGCAGGGGCGGGGGGGCTCAAGAGACCCAGTACTTC.